Below, 10 T cell receptor beta chains from the same sample are listed, as sequenced in a study of immune evolution from preneoplasia to lung adenocarcinoma. Method: immunoSEQ multiplex PCR; TCRdb's copy keeps in-frame clones and lacks some. This table holds 20,000 to 25,000 clones, approximately 75% found once. Sequenced material: FFPE invasive lung adenocarcinoma tissue. Source of these receptors: a person aged 55 to 75 with lung adenocarcinoma.

The chain links TRBV10-3 to TRBJ2-1; 8 bases align to TRBD2. The CDR3 runs to 15 residues. Germline V gene data show CDR1 as ENHRY and CDR2 as SYGVKD. Trimming removed 3 bases from V and 7 bases from J; junction bases left unmatched: 8. The CDR3 region has the DNA TGTGCCATCAGTGAAGGAGCGGGAGTTCGAAATGAGCAGTTCTTC. Protein: CAISEGAGVRNEQFF.

V usage is TRBV5-1 and J usage is TRBJ2-5, with D perhaps matching TRBD1 (5 bases). From germline, CDR1 is SGHRS and CDR2 YFSETQ. The CDR3 extends over 13 amino acids. Trimming removed 1 base at V and 1 base at J, with 5 bases between. The CDR3 nucleotides are TGCGCCAGCAGCTTGAGGGGCCAAGAGACCCAGTACTTC. As protein: CASSLRGQETQYF.

This clone came up a few times. This chain connects TRBV28 to TRBJ2-7; TRBD1 is a possible D gene (6 bases). Between the trimmed V and J ends, which lost 6 bases and 5 bases, there was a span of 14 bases. The CDR3 length is 13 residues. Germline-derived CDR1 and CDR2 are MDHEN and SYDVKM. The CDR3, as DNA: TGTGCCAGCAGGGATCCACAGGGAAACGAGCAGTACTTC. This codes for CASRDPQGNEQYF.

This clone was detected only a few times. This chain links TRBV29-1 with TRBJ1-2; a weak D match, TRBD1 (5 bases). CDR3 length equals 15 residues. With 0 bases removed from V and 0 bases from J, the gap between germline ends came to 11 bases. Germline CDR1 reads SQVTM; CDR2 reads ANQGSEA. CDR3 sequence reads: CSVEDGGNTNYGYTF. The DNA of the CDR3 is TGCAGCGTTGAAGATGGGGGGAACACTAACTATGGCTACACCTTC.

This clone has a handful of counts. CDR3 in amino acids: CASSGRDRNYEQYF. CDR3 nucleotide sequence: TGTGCCAGCAGTGGACGGGACCGTAACTACGAGCAGTACTTC. The chain links TRBV2 to TRBJ2-7; possibly TRBD1 or TRBD2 for D (5 bases each). V gave up 4 bases and J gave up 3 bases, with 13 bases separating them. The germline V gene encodes CDR1 SNHLY and CDR2 FYNNEI. This CDR3 comprises 14 residues. Supplemented by reference TRBV2 and TRBJ2-7, the full variable domain reads EPEVTQTPSHQVTQMGQEVILRCVPISNHLYFYWYRQILGQKVEFLVSFYNNEISEKSEIFDDQFSVERPDGSNFTLKIRSTKLEDSAMYFCASSGRDRNYEQYFGPGTRLTVT.

CDR3 loop: CASSPLYEQYF. The CDR3 nucleotides read TGTGCCAGCAGTCCTTTATACGAGCAGTACTTC. This sequence joins TRBV28 and TRBJ2-7, with D hard to call. The CDR3 spans 11 residues. Germline V gives CDR1 MDHEN, CDR2 SYDVKM. Trimming stripped 5 bases from V and 4 bases from J, with 6 bases between. The full variable domain, with the rest looked up from reference TRBV28 and TRBJ2-7, is DVKVTQSSRYLVKRTGEKVFLECVQDMDHENMFWYRQDPGLGLRLIYFSYDVKMKEKGDIPEGYSVSREKKERFSLILESASTNQTSMYLCASSPLYEQYFGPGTRLTVT.

CDR3 amino acids: CASSELTSYNEQFF. CDR3 bases: TGTGCCAGCTCTGAACTAACGTCCTACAATGAGCAGTTCTTC. The chain uses TRBV18 and TRBJ2-1; D is undetermined. The CDR3 runs to 14 residues. Germline V CDR1 and CDR2: KGHSH, LQKENI. The V gene lost 6 bases and the J gene lost 1 base, with 10 bases spanning the gap. Drawing the rest from reference TRBV18 and TRBJ2-1, the complete variable domain is NAGVMQNPRHLVRRRGQEARLRCSPMKGHSHVYWYRQLPEEGLKFMVYLQKENIIDESGMPKERFSAEFPKEGPSILRIQQVVRGDSAAYFCASSELTSYNEQFFGPGTRLTVL.

J is TRBJ1-3 and V is TRBV11-1; D is undetermined. V lost 6 bases and J lost 0, with 9 bases in between. Germline values: CDR1 SGHAT, CDR2 FQDESV (reference sequence). The CDR3 contains 14 residues. CDR3 region: CASRLQSSGNTIYF. The CDR3 DNA follows: TGTGCCAGCAGACTACAGAGCTCTGGAAACACCATATATTTT. The full variable domain, its missing parts supplied by reference TRBV11-1 and TRBJ1-3, is EAEVAQSPRYKITEKSQAVAFWCDPISGHATLYWYRQILGQGPELLVQFQDESVVDDSQLPKDRFSAERLKGVDSTLKIQPAELGDSAMYLCASRLQSSGNTIYFGEGSWLTVV.

This sequence joins TRBV30 and TRBJ2-3; D is unclear. From germline, CDR1 is GTSNPN and CDR2 SVGIG (reference sequence). The CDR3 has 15 residues. Trimming shortened V by 2 bases and J by 0 bases, and 12 bases separated the two germline ends. The CDR3 sequence: CAWSTGSTSTDTQYF. CDR3 bases: TGTGCCTGGAGTACGGGTTCGACTAGCACAGATACGCAGTATTTT.

A word on this clone: The junction departs from the called germline gene at one end, perhaps through a read error. The V gene is TRBV5-3, the J gene TRBJ2-7; TRBD1 agrees at 10 bases. TRBV5-3 is an open reading frame, and its role is uncertain. This CDR3 has 15 amino acids. CDR3 bases: TGTGCCAGCAGCTTGGGACAGGGGAGCCGCGTAGAGCAGTACTTC. This gives the protein CASSLGQGSRVEQYF.